This passage covers 9 T cell receptor beta chains from one sample sequenced in a study of identical twins. TCRdb recomputed calls from the 5' RACE reads with MiXCR, one row per CDR3 protein. The table shows about 530,000 distinct CDR3 sequences, with around 15% occurring only once. The same sample was also studied in work on yellow fever vaccine responses in identical twins.

Sequences were obtained from CD4+ T cells sorted from blood. These receptors all stem from a woman aged 18-29 years in good health.

The V call is TRBV11-2, the J call TRBJ2-5; 9 bases map to TRBD2. The germline CDR1 and CDR2 sequences are SGHAT and FQNNGV. The ends lost 5 bases at V and 2 bases at J; junction bases unmatched: 9. The CDR3 covers 16 residues. The CDR3: CASSHAAGGFQETQYF. The CDR3 DNA is TGTGCCAGCAGCCATGCAGCGGGGGGATTTCAAGAGACCCAGTACTTC.

The chain employs TRBV20-1 and TRBJ2-3; 11 bases line up with TRBD2. V was pared by 6 bases and J by 2 bases, with 10 bases of the junction left unmatched. The CDR3 spans 16 residues. In germline, CDR1 is DFQATT, CDR2 SNEGSKA (reference sequence). CDR3 coding DNA: TGCAGTGCAGATCCCCTAGCGGGGGGTTACACAGATACGCAGTATTTT. It codes for CSADPLAGGYTDTQYF.

This clonotype has only a few counts. This rearrangement joins TRBV11-2 to TRBJ2-7; 9 bases fit TRBD2. J lost 2 bases, V lost 3 bases, and 5 bases had no gene match. Germline values: CDR1 SGHAT, CDR2 FQNNGV. The CDR3 length is 15 residues. CDR3 residues: CASSFASGVTYEQYV. CDR3 nucleotides: TGTGCCAGCAGCTTCGCTAGCGGGGTTACCTACGAGCAGTACGTC.

This clonotype was seen a few times. This rearrangement joins TRBV5-1 to TRBJ2-6, with a weak D call TRBD1 (6 bases). V lost 3 bases to trimming and J lost 0 bases, with 19 bases between them. Looked up from germline, CDR1 is SGHRS and CDR2 is YFSETQ. This CDR3 contains 19 residues. The chain's CDR3 is CASSYGGHLVSSGANVLTF. CDR3 nucleotides: TGCGCCAGCAGCTATGGGGGACATCTAGTAAGCTCTGGGGCCAACGTCCTGACTTTC.

V is TRBV29-1 and J is TRBJ2-6; D might be TRBD1 (5 bases). This CDR3 has 14 residues. The V and J ends lost 5 bases and 1 base respectively, with 9 bases between them. CDR1 is SQVTM and CDR2 is ANQGSEA in the germline V gene. The CDR3 DNA reads TGCAGCGTTCATGCAGGGTCTGGGGCCAACGTCCTGACTTTC. It translates to CSVHAGSGANVLTF. The whole variable domain, remainder taken from reference TRBV29-1 and TRBJ2-6, is SAVISQKPSRDICQRGTSLTIQCQVDSQVTMMFWYRQQPGQSLTLIATANQGSEATYESGFVIDKFPISRPNLTFSTLTVSNMSPEDSSIYLCSVHAGSGANVLTFGAGSRLTVL.

This clonotype was picked up a small number of times. This chain connects TRBV6-1 to TRBJ1-6; D gene uncertain. Trimming removed 6 bases from V and 3 bases from J, with 9 bases in between. CDR3 length equals 14 residues. Germline V gene lookup returns CDR1 MNHNS and CDR2 SASEGT. In DNA, the CDR3 is TGTGCCAGCAGCGAACGGTACTATAATTCACCCCTCCACTTT. Amino acid sequence: CASSERYYNSPLHF.

This clonotype has only a few counts. The V and J genes are TRBV12-3 or TRBV12-4 and TRBJ2-7; D is undetermined. With 3 bases removed from V and 0 bases from J, the gap between germline ends came to 9 bases. The CDR3 loop spans 14 amino acids. The CDR3 region has the DNA TGTGCCAGCAGTTTGAGGAGAGACTCCTACGAGCAGTACTTC. It translates to CASSLRRDSYEQYF.

This clonotype was found a few times. CDR3 DNA sequence: TGTGCCAGCAATTTCCGGCTAGCGGGAGGCCAATTCTCCTACAATGAGCAGTTCTTC. Translating it yields CASNFRLAGGQFSYNEQFF. J is TRBJ2-1 and V is TRBV6-5, with 11 bases aligning to TRBD2. The CDR3 contains 19 residues. Germline values: CDR1 MNHEY, CDR2 SVGAGI. J was trimmed by 0 bases and V by 7 bases; bases with no gene match: 14.

This clonotype has a count of ten or more. The chain joins TRBV7-9 to TRBJ2-3; 9 bases match TRBD1. The CDR3 runs to 14 residues. Per the germline V gene, CDR1 is SEHNR and CDR2 is FQNEAQ (reference sequence). Losses at the gene ends were 5 bases for V and 4 bases for J; bases not matched to a gene: 4. This CDR3 reads CASSHRDRADTQYF. Here the CDR3 DNA reads TGTGCCAGCAGCCACCGGGACAGGGCAGATACGCAGTATTTT.